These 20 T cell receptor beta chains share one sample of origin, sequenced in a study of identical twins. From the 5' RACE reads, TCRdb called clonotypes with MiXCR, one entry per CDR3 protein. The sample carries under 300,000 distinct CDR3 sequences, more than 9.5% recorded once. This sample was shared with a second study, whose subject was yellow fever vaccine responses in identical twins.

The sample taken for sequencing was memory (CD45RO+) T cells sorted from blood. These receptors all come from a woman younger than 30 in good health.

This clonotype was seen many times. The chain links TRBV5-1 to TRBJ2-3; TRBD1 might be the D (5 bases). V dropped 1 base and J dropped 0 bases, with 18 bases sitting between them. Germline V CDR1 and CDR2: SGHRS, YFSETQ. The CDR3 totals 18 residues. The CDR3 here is CASSLKGQPPISTDTQYF. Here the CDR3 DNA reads TGCGCCAGCAGCTTGAAGGGGCAGCCCCCGATTAGCACAGATACGCAGTATTTT.

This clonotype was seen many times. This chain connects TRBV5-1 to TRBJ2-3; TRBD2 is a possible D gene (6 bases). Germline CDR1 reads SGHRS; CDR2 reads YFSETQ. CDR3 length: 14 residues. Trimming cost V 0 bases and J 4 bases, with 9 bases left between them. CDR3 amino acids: CASSLVSGADTQYF. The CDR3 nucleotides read TGCGCCAGCAGCTTGGTGTCGGGGGCAGATACGCAGTATTTT. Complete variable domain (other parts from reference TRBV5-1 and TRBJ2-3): KAGVTQTPRYLIKTRGQQVTLSCSPISGHRSVSWYQQTPGQGLQFLFEYFSETQRNKGNFPGRFSGRQFSNSRSEMNVSTLELGDSALYLCASSLVSGADTQYFGPGTRLTVL.

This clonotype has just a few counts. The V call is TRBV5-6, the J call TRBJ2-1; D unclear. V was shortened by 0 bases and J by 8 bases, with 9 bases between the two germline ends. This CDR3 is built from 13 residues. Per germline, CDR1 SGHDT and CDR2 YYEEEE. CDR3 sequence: CASSLGVWDEQFF. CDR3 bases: TGTGCCAGCAGCTTGGGGGTCTGGGATGAGCAGTTCTTC.

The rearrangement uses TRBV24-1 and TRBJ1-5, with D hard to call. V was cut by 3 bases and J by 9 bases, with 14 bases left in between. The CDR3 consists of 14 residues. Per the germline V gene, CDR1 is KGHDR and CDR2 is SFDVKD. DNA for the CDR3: TGTGCCACCAGTGATACTGGACGGCTTCGGCCCCAGCATTTT. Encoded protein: CATSDTGRLRPQHF.

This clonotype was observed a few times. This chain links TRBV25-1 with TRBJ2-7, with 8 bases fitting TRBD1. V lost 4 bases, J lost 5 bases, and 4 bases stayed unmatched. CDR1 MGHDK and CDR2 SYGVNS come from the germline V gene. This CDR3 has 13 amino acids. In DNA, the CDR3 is TGTGCCAGCAGTGGGCGGACAGGGAACGAGCAGTACTTC. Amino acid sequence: CASSGRTGNEQYF.

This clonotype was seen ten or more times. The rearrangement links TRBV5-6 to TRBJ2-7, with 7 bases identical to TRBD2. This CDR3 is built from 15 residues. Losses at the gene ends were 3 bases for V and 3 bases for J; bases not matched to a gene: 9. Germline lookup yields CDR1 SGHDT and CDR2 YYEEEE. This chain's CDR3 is CASSWELRGNYEQYF. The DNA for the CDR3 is TGTGCCAGCAGCTGGGAGTTGCGGGGGAACTACGAGCAGTACTTC.

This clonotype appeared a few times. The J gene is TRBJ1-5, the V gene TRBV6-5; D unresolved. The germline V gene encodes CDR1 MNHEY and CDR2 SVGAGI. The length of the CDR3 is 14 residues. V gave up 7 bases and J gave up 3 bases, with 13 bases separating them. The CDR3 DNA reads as TGTGCCAGCATATACTACGCAAACAATCAGCCCCAGCATTTT. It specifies CASIYYANNQPQHF.

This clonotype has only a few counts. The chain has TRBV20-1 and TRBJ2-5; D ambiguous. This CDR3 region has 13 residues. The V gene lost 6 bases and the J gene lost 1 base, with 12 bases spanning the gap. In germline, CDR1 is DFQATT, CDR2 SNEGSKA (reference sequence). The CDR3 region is CSAPVWGQETQYF. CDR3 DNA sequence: TGCAGTGCACCCGTATGGGGCCAAGAGACCCAGTACTTC.

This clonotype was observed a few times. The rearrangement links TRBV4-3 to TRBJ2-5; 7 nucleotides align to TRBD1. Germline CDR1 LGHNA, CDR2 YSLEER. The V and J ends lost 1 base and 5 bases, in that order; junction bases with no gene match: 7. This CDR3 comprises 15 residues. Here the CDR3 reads CASSQGEGAVETQYF. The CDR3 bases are TGCGCCAGCAGCCAAGGCGAGGGGGCAGTGGAGACCCAGTACTTC.

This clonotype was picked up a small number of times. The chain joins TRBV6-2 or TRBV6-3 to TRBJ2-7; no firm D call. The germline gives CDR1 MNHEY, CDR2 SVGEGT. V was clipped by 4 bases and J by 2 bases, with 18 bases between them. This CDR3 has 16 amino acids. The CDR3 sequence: CASSFINRVTTYEQYF. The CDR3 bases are TGTGCCAGCAGTTTTATCAACCGAGTAACCACCTACGAGCAGTACTTC.

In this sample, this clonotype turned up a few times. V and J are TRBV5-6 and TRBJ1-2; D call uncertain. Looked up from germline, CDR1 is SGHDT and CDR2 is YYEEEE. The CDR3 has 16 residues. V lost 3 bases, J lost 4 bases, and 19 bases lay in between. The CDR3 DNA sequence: TGTGCCAGCAGCTCAAAGAACGGAGAGGCGGTCTATGGCTACACCTTC. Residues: CASSSKNGEAVYGYTF.

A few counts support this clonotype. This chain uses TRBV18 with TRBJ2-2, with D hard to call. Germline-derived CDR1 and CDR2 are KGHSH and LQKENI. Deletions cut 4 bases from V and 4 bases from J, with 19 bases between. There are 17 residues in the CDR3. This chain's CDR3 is CASSLIGHSVRTGELFF. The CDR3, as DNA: TGTGCCAGCTCACTAATTGGCCATTCGGTTCGCACCGGGGAGCTGTTTTTT. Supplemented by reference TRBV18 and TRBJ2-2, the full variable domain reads NAGVMQNPRHLVRRRGQEARLRCSPMKGHSHVYWYRQLPEEGLKFMVYLQKENIIDESGMPKERFSAEFPKEGPSILRIQQVVRGDSAAYFCASSLIGHSVRTGELFFGEGSRLTVL.

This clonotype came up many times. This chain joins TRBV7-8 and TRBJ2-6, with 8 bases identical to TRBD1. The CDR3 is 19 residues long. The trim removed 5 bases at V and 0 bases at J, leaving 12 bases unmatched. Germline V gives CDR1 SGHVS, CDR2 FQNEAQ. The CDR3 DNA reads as TGTGCCAGCAGCAAACGACAGGGGAGCCTCTACTCTGGGGCCAACGTCCTGACTTTC. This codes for CASSKRQGSLYSGANVLTF.

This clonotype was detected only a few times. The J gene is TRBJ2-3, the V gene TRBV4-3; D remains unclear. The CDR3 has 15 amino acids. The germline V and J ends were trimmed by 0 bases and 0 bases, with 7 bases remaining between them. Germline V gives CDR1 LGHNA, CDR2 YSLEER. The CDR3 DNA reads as TGCGCCAGCAGCCAAGATCTTGCGAGCACAGATACGCAGTATTTT. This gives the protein CASSQDLASTDTQYF.

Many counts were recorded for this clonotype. The CDR3 sequence is CSAMDRGPYTF. CDR3 DNA sequence: TGCAGTGCTATGGACAGGGGGCCCTACACCTTC. V is TRBV20-1 and J is TRBJ1-2; 11 bases match TRBD1. Germline assignment: CDR1 DFQATT and CDR2 SNEGSKA (reference sequence). This CDR3 spans 11 amino acids. With 4 bases clipped from V and 10 bases from J, the junction kept 2 bases outside the gene matches.

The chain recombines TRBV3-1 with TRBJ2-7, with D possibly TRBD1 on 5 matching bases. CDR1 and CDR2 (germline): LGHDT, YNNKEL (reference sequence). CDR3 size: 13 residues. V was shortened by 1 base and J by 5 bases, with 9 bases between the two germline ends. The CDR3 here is CASSQVQGHEQYF. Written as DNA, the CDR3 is TGTGCCAGCAGCCAAGTCCAGGGCCACGAGCAGTACTTC.

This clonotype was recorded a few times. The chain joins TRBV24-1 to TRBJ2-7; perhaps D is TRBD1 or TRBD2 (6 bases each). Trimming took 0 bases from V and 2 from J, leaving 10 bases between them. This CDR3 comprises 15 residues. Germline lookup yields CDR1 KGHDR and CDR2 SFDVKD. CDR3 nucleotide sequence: TGTGCCACCAGTGATTTGGGGGGGACACCCTACGAGCAGTACTTC. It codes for CATSDLGGTPYEQYF.

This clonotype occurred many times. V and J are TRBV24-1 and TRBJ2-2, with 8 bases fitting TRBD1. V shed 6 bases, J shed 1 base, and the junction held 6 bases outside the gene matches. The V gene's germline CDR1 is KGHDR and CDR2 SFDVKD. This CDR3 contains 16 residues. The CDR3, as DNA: TGTGCCACCAGTCTAGCCGGGACAGGGAACACCGGGGAGCTGTTTTTT. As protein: CATSLAGTGNTGELFF.

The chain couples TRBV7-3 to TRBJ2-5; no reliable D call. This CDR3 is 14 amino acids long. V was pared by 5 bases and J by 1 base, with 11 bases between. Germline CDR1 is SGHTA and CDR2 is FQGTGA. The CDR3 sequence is CASSRGSRQETQYF. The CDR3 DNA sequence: TGTGCCAGCAGCCGTGGGTCCCGCCAAGAGACCCAGTACTTC.

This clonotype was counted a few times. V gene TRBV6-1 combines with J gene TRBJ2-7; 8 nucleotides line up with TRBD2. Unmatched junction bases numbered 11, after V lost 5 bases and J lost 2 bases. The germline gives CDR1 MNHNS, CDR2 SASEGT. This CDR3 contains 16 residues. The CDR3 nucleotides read TGTGCCAGCAGTAGAATACCCAGCGGGAGAACCTACGAGCAGTACTTC. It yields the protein CASSRIPSGRTYEQYF.